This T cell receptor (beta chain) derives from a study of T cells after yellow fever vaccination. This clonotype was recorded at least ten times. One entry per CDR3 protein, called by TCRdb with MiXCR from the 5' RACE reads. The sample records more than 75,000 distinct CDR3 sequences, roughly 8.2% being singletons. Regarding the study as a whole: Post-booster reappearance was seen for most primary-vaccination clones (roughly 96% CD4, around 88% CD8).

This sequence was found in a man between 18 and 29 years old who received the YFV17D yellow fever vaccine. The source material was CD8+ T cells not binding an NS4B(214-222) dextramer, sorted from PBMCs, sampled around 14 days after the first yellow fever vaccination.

CDR3 region: CSVGWAGELFF. CDR3 bases: TGCAGCGTTGGGTGGGCCGGGGAGCTGTTTTTT. The rearrangement joins TRBV29-1 to TRBJ2-2; no definite D call. The V gene's germline CDR1 is SQVTM and CDR2 ANQGSEA. The CDR3 runs to 11 residues. Deletions cut 4 bases from V and 6 bases from J, with 6 bases between.